The 21 T cell receptor beta chains reported below all come from one sample, sequenced in a study of cytomegalovirus exposure and HLA in healthy donors. The PCR employed 60 Vbeta primers together with 13 Jbeta primers. Assay: immunoSEQ multiplex PCR; the TCRdb copy retains only in-frame clones and omits some. Here the sample spans 90,000 to 120,000 clones, around 79% being singletons. The source material was PBMCs. The receptor source for this set is a man aged 60 to 69 in good health and CMV-seropositive.

V usage is TRBV5-1 and J usage is TRBJ2-7; 10 nucleotides match TRBD1. V shed 4 bases, J shed 2 bases, and the junction held 3 bases outside the gene matches. CDR1 is SGHRS, CDR2 YFSETQ, per germline. CDR3 length: 14 amino acids. CDR3 protein: CASSDDRGPYEQYF. CDR3 coding DNA: TGCGCCAGCAGCGACGACAGGGGGCCCTACGAGCAGTACTTC. The full variable domain, completed using reference TRBV5-1 and TRBJ2-7, is KAGVTQTPRYLIKTRGQQVTLSCSPISGHRSVSWYQQTPGQGLQFLFEYFSETQRNKGNFPGRFSGRQFSNSRSEMNVSTLELGDSALYLCASSDDRGPYEQYFGPGTRLTVT.

This chain connects TRBV28 to TRBJ2-7; possibly TRBD2 for D (6 bases). The CDR3 contains 14 residues. Trimming cost V 6 bases and J 2 bases, with 14 bases left between them. Germline assignment: CDR1 MDHEN and CDR2 SYDVKM. The CDR3 spells CASREGRETYEQYF. CDR3 DNA sequence: TGTGCCAGCAGGGAGGGACGGGAAACCTACGAGCAGTACTTC.

This clone was found a few times. This rearrangement joins TRBV5-1 to TRBJ1-1, with D tentatively TRBD1 (5 bases). V was cut by 0 bases and J by 4 bases, with 13 bases left in between. The CDR3 sequence is 15 residues long. CDR1 and CDR2 from the germline V gene are SGHRS and YFSETQ. For the CDR3, the DNA is TGCGCCAGCAGCTTGGGGCAGGGTGCGGTCACTGAAGCTTTCTTT. Its translation: CASSLGQGAVTEAFF.

V is TRBV7-2 and J is TRBJ1-1; D is ambiguous. Trimming left V 1 base short and J 3 bases short, with 6 bases between. Germline CDR1 and CDR2: SGHTA and FQGNSA. The CDR3 runs to 13 residues. CDR3: CASSLGSYTEAFF. DNA of the CDR3: TGTGCCAGCAGCTTAGGCAGTTACACTGAAGCTTTCTTT.

The chain links TRBV12-5 to TRBJ2-1, with D perhaps matching TRBD1 (6 bases). Per germline, CDR1 LGHNT and CDR2 FRNRAP. CDR3 size: 14 residues. Trimming left V 4 bases short and J 9 bases short, with 16 bases between. CDR3 DNA sequence: TGTGCTAGTGGTTCTTCAACAGGGATCGGTGAGCAGTTCTTC. Protein product: CASGSSTGIGEQFF.

A remark on this clone: At one end, the junction sequence differs from germline, possibly due to a read error. CDR3 residues: CSSSSGQSNSPLHF. The CDR3 DNA reads TGTTCCAGCAGCTCGGGACAGAGTAATTCACCCCTCCACTTT. The rearrangement joins TRBV7-9 to TRBJ1-6, with 7 bases identical to TRBD1. This CDR3 comprises 14 residues. Germline V gene sequence: CDR1 SEHNR, CDR2 FQNEAQ (reference sequence).

The chain uses TRBV7-2 and TRBJ1-6; possible D gene TRBD1, 5 bases. Germline CDR1 is SGHTA and CDR2 is FQGNSA. The CDR3 extends over 14 amino acids. V dropped 1 base and J dropped 13 bases, with 14 bases sitting between them. Here the CDR3 DNA reads TGTGCCAGCAGCTTAGGGCGGGGGGAAAGGCCCCTCCACTTT. As protein: CASSLGRGERPLHF.

The J gene is TRBJ2-2, the V gene TRBV28; D is uncertain. The CDR3 has 14 residues. V lost 2 bases, J lost 3 bases, and 7 bases lay in between. Germline CDR1 MDHEN, CDR2 SYDVKM. The CDR3 loop is CASSLNPDTGELFF. The CDR3 DNA reads as TGTGCCAGCAGTTTAAACCCGGACACCGGGGAGCTGTTTTTT.

CDR3 nucleotide sequence: TGCAGTGCTAGTAAGCCCACGCAGTATTTT. The encoded protein is CSASKPTQYF. The chain employs TRBV20-1 and TRBJ2-3; D remains unclear. This CDR3 has 10 residues. V was shortened by 3 bases and J by 9 bases, with 7 bases between the two germline ends. CDR1 is DFQATT, CDR2 SNEGSKA, per germline (reference sequence).

The chain employs TRBV9 and TRBJ2-3; D is uncertain. CDR3 length equals 13 residues. V was trimmed by 4 bases and J by 3 bases, leaving 9 bases between them. The germline V gene encodes CDR1 SGDLS and CDR2 YYNGEE. The CDR3 is CASSTTPTDTQYF. Here the CDR3 DNA reads TGTGCCAGCAGCACAACCCCGACAGATACGCAGTATTTT.

The rearrangement links TRBV5-1 to TRBJ1-4; 8 positions match TRBD1. The junction had 10 bases not matched to a gene; V was cut back by 4 bases and J by 8 bases. Germline V gene sequence: CDR1 SGHRS, CDR2 YFSETQ. This CDR3 has 15 residues. CDR3 DNA: TGCGCCAGCAGCGGCGGACAGGGTAGTGAAGAAAAACTGTTTTTT. This sequence encodes CASSGGQGSEEKLFF.

This clone has only a few counts. Here the CDR3 reads CAPRRDSPLHF. Written as DNA, the CDR3 is TGTGCCCCCAGGAGGGATTCACCCCTCCACTTT. The V and J genes are TRBV6-5 and TRBJ1-6; D is uncertain. The CDR3 is 11 residues long. Per the germline V gene, CDR1 is MNHEY and CDR2 is SVGAGI. The V end lost 11 bases, the J end lost 8 bases, and 10 bases lay between the germline ends.

The rearrangement uses TRBV7-2 and TRBJ1-5; 8 nucleotides line up with TRBD1. The trim removed 4 bases at V and 4 bases at J, leaving 6 bases unmatched. Germline CDR1 is SGHTA and CDR2 is FQGNSA. The CDR3 extends over 15 amino acids. CDR3 sequence: CASSYDRGGNQPQHF. The DNA of the CDR3 is TGTGCCAGCAGCTACGACAGGGGAGGGAATCAGCCCCAGCATTTT.

The chain is built from TRBV11-2 and TRBJ2-5; 10 nucleotides align to TRBD2. V gave up 1 base and J gave up 5 bases; unmatched junction bases: 4. The germline V gene encodes CDR1 SGHAT and CDR2 FQNNGV. The CDR3 totals 15 residues. This CDR3 reads CASSLVRSGGETQYF. The CDR3 DNA reads TGTGCCAGCAGCTTAGTTCGTAGCGGGGGGGAGACCCAGTACTTC.

V and J are TRBV10-3 and TRBJ1-6, with 7 positions matching TRBD1. The trim removed 8 bases at V and 8 bases at J, leaving 12 bases unmatched. Looked up from germline, CDR1 is ENHRY and CDR2 is SYGVKD. The CDR3 length is 15 residues. The CDR3 DNA is TGTGCCATCTCTCCGGTTGGACAGGCGGATTCACCCCTCCACTTT. This encodes CAISPVGQADSPLHF.

The chain employs TRBV19 and TRBJ2-1; 8 positions agree with TRBD2. V was pared by 3 bases and J by 4 bases, with 8 bases of the junction left unmatched. CDR1 and CDR2 from the germline V gene are LNHDA and SQIVND (reference sequence). CDR3 size: 16 residues. CDR3 sequence reads: CASSMRSSGGYNEQFF. CDR3 DNA sequence: TGTGCCAGTAGTATGCGCTCGAGCGGGGGTTACAATGAGCAGTTCTTC.

This clone was seen a single time. This chain uses TRBV5-1 with TRBJ2-7; unclear D gene. Germline V CDR1 and CDR2: SGHRS, YFSETQ. This CDR3 is built from 13 residues. Trimming pared 0 bases from V and 4 bases from J, leaving 8 bases between. The CDR3 protein is CASSLAEEYEQYF. In nucleotides, the CDR3 is TGCGCCAGCAGCTTGGCCGAGGAGTACGAGCAGTACTTC.

This clone appeared once. This rearrangement joins TRBV5-6 to TRBJ1-2, with TRBD1 matching 8 bases. Trimming at V came to 1 base and at J to 1 base, leaving 3 bases not matched to a gene. The CDR3 consists of 15 residues. The germline CDR1 and CDR2 sequences are SGHDT and YYEEEE. DNA for the CDR3: TGTGCCAGCAGCTTGATCAGGGGGCTTAACTATGGCTACACCTTC. Translated, it gives CASSLIRGLNYGYTF.

This sequence joins TRBV9 and TRBJ2-3, with D perhaps matching TRBD2 (5 bases). Trimming took off 3 bases at V and 0 bases at J, with 5 bases between the two ends. CDR3 length equals 13 residues. CDR1 SGDLS and CDR2 YYNGEE come from the germline V gene. The CDR3 DNA follows: TGTGCCAGCAGCGCGGGGAGCACAGATACGCAGTATTTT. It codes for CASSAGSTDTQYF.

The chain is built from TRBV5-4 and TRBJ2-3, with D possibly TRBD1 on 6 matching bases. Germline V lookup: CDR1 SGHNT, CDR2 YYREEE (reference sequence). The CDR3 has 16 amino acids. The V end was cut by 0 bases, the J end by 2 bases, with 13 bases between. In DNA, the CDR3 is TGTGCCAGCAGCTTGGTGGACAGCGGAACCACAGATACGCAGTATTTT. Translation: CASSLVDSGTTDTQYF.

The chain combines TRBV15 with TRBJ2-1; D call uncertain. The CDR3 is 11 residues long. Trimming shortened V by 0 bases and J by 12 bases, and 6 bases separated the two germline ends. Germline CDR1 LNHNV, CDR2 YYDKDF (reference sequence). CDR3 nucleotide sequence: TGTGCCACCAGCAGAGATGCAGGGCAGTTCTTC. Protein sequence: CATSRDAGQFF.